A selection of T cell receptor beta chains follows, all from one sample in a study of CD8+ T cells in alopecia areata. The method was immunoSEQ multiplex PCR; TCRdb's version includes in-frame clones alone and lacks a portion of them. The sample carries 150,000 to 180,000 clones, around half recorded once. Sequenced material: CD8+ T cells sorted from blood, taken at week 0. Source of these receptors: a human donor with alopecia areata. The CDR3 runs from the conserved cysteine through the conserved F or W. A D gene is named only where the DNA matches it firmly. The size field is filled for only some rows; it gives once, few, many or a size class.

j_gene: TRBJ2-2
abundance: -
v_gene: TRBV29-1
d_gene: -
len: 15
CDR3nt: TGCAGCGTTGAAGCAGGGGATAGAGACACCGGGGAGCTGTTTTTT
CDR3aa: CSVEAGDRDTGELFF

j_gene: TRBJ1-6
abundance: -
v_gene: TRBV27
d_gene: TRBD1
len: 14
CDR3nt: TGTGCCAGCAACCCCGGGACAGGAAATTCACCCCTCCACTTT
CDR3aa: CASNPGTGNSPLHF

j_gene: TRBJ2-1
abundance: -
v_gene: TRBV11-2
d_gene: -
len: 15
CDR3nt: TGTGCCAGCAGCCCCCACGCCGTTACCTACAATGAGCAGTTCTTC
CDR3aa: CASSPHAVTYNEQFF

j_gene: TRBJ2-1
abundance: few
v_gene: TRBV5-1
d_gene: TRBD1
len: 13
CDR3nt: TGCGCCAGCAGCTCGACAGGGGACAATGAGCAGTTCTTC
CDR3aa: CASSSTGDNEQFF

j_gene: TRBJ2-1
abundance: -
v_gene: TRBV4-3
d_gene: TRBD1
len: 16
CDR3nt: TGCGCCAGCAGCCAAGATCCCGGGACAGGGATCAATGAGCAGTTCTTC
CDR3aa: CASSQDPGTGINEQFF

j_gene: TRBJ2-1
abundance: -
v_gene: TRBV2
d_gene: -
len: 10
CDR3nt: TGTGCCGGAGACATCAATGAGCAGTTCTTC
CDR3aa: CAGDINEQFF

j_gene: TRBJ2-5
abundance: -
v_gene: TRBV23-1
d_gene: -
len: 14
CDR3nt: TGCGCCAACCGGGAGGGACAGGTTCAAGAGACCCAGTACTTC
CDR3aa: CANREGQVQETQYF

j_gene: TRBJ2-2
abundance: -
v_gene: TRBV7-2
d_gene: -
len: 13
CDR3nt: TGTGCCAGCAGCTTAAGCCTGACCGGGGAGCTGTTTTTT
CDR3aa: CASSLSLTGELFF

j_gene: TRBJ1-1
abundance: -
v_gene: TRBV25-1
d_gene: -
len: 14
CDR3nt: TGTGCCAGCAGTGTGGGGGGAGGGTACACTGAAGCTTTCTTT
CDR3aa: CASSVGGGYTEAFF

j_gene: TRBJ1-1
abundance: few
v_gene: TRBV6-1
d_gene: -
len: 12
CDR3nt: TGTGCCAGCAGTCAGGCTGGGACTGAAGCTTTCTTT
CDR3aa: CASSQAGTEAFF

j_gene: TRBJ1-6
abundance: -
v_gene: TRBV4-2
d_gene: -
len: 16
CDR3nt: TGTGCCAGCAGCCAAGATCCGGGAAGGGCGAATTCACCCCTCCACTTT
CDR3aa: CASSQDPGRANSPLHF

j_gene: TRBJ1-1
abundance: -
v_gene: TRBV29-1
d_gene: -
len: 10
CDR3nt: TGCAGCGTCGGTAACACTGAAGCTTTCTTT
CDR3aa: CSVGNTEAFF

j_gene: TRBJ1-1
abundance: few
v_gene: TRBV15
d_gene: -
len: 12
CDR3nt: TGTGCCACCAGCAGGGAGAACACTGAAGCTTTCTTT
CDR3aa: CATSRENTEAFF

j_gene: TRBJ2-7
abundance: -
v_gene: TRBV27
d_gene: TRBD1
len: 13
CDR3nt: TGTGCCAGCAGAGGGACAGCTACCTACGAGCAGTACTTC
CDR3aa: CASRGTATYEQYF

j_gene: TRBJ1-1
abundance: many
v_gene: TRBV7-2
d_gene: -
len: 18
CDR3nt: TGTGCCAGCAGCTTAGTAGGGGGACTAGGAGGGAGGAACACTGAAGCTTTCTTT
CDR3aa: CASSLVGGLGGRNTEAFF

j_gene: TRBJ2-3
abundance: few
v_gene: TRBV12-5
d_gene: -
len: 13
CDR3nt: TGTGCTAGTGGTCAGGTTATTACAGATACGCAGTATTTT
CDR3aa: CASGQVITDTQYF

j_gene: TRBJ2-3
abundance: -
v_gene: TRBV15
d_gene: TRBD2
len: 14
CDR3nt: TGTGCCACCGCTGCCTCTAGCGGGGATCATACGCAGTATTTT
CDR3aa: CATAASSGDHTQYF

j_gene: TRBJ1-4
abundance: few
v_gene: TRBV7-6
d_gene: -
len: 12
CDR3nt: TGTGCCAGCGGCCAAAGGGACGGAGTTCTGTTTTTT
CDR3aa: CASGQRDGVLFF

j_gene: TRBJ2-1
abundance: -
v_gene: TRBV29-1
d_gene: -
len: 12
CDR3nt: TGCAGCGTTGAAAAGGGTGCGGATGAGCAGTTCTTC
CDR3aa: CSVEKGADEQFF

j_gene: TRBJ1-2
abundance: -
v_gene: TRBV29-1
d_gene: -
len: 14
CDR3nt: TGCAGCGTTGAAGATCGTAGTGGTGGGGATGGCTACACCTTC
CDR3aa: CSVEDRSGGDGYTF

j_gene: TRBJ2-2
abundance: -
v_gene: TRBV19
d_gene: -
len: 16
CDR3nt: TGTGCCAGTAGTATCGGGCAGGCAAGGGACACCGGGGAGCTGTTTTTT
CDR3aa: CASSIGQARDTGELFF

j_gene: TRBJ2-1
abundance: few
v_gene: TRBV5-1
d_gene: TRBD1
len: 17
CDR3nt: TGCGCCAGCAGCGCGGAACCACCGGGACAGGGAACAAATGAGCAGTTCTTC
CDR3aa: CASSAEPPGQGTNEQFF

j_gene: TRBJ2-3
abundance: -
v_gene: TRBV4-3
d_gene: -
len: 19
CDR3nt: TGCGCCAGCAGCCAAGAGGGTGAGGGGCCGCAAGCCAGCACAGATACGCAGTATTTT
CDR3aa: CASSQEGEGPQASTDTQYF

j_gene: TRBJ2-5
abundance: few
v_gene: TRBV10-3
d_gene: TRBD2
len: 16
CDR3nt: TGTGCCATCAGTGATCGGGAGGGCACGATCCAAGAGACCCAGTACTTC
CDR3aa: CAISDREGTIQETQYF

j_gene: TRBJ2-3
abundance: -
v_gene: TRBV18
d_gene: -
len: 14
CDR3nt: TGTGCCAGCTCACCACCGTCATACACAGATACGCAGTATTTT
CDR3aa: CASSPPSYTDTQYF

j_gene: TRBJ2-1
abundance: few
v_gene: TRBV5-1
d_gene: -
len: 14
CDR3nt: TGCGCCAGCAGCTTGGCGGGGCTCTACAATGAGCAGTTCTTC
CDR3aa: CASSLAGLYNEQFF

j_gene: TRBJ1-5
abundance: -
v_gene: TRBV5-6
d_gene: -
len: 15
CDR3nt: TGTGCCAGCAGCTTGGGAGGTGCAATGCGTCAGCCCCAGCATTTT
CDR3aa: CASSLGGAMRQPQHF

j_gene: TRBJ1-6
abundance: -
v_gene: TRBV4-3
d_gene: TRBD1
len: 13
CDR3nt: TGCGCCAGCTCCGACAGGGTGGATTCACCCCTCCACTTT
CDR3aa: CASSDRVDSPLHF

j_gene: TRBJ1-2
abundance: few
v_gene: TRBV29-1
d_gene: -
len: 14
CDR3nt: TGCAGCGTTACCACCCAGGAGTTTAACTATGGCTACACCTTC
CDR3aa: CSVTTQEFNYGYTF

j_gene: TRBJ2-1
abundance: few
v_gene: TRBV6-6
d_gene: TRBD1
len: 13
CDR3nt: TGTGCCAGCAGCCCCACAGGGGTCCATGAGCAGTTCTTC
CDR3aa: CASSPTGVHEQFF

j_gene: TRBJ2-7
abundance: -
v_gene: TRBV9
d_gene: -
len: 14
CDR3nt: TGTGCCAGCAGCGTAGATGGCGGAATCTACGAGCAGTACTTC
CDR3aa: CASSVDGGIYEQYF

j_gene: TRBJ1-6
abundance: once
v_gene: TRBV27
d_gene: -
len: 12
CDR3nt: TGTGCCAGCAGTTTGGCAAATTCACCCCTCCACTTT
CDR3aa: CASSLANSPLHF

j_gene: TRBJ2-5
abundance: -
v_gene: TRBV13
d_gene: TRBD2
len: 15
CDR3nt: TGTGCCAGCAGCTTAGCTAGCGGGGGGGCAGAGACCCAGTACTTC
CDR3aa: CASSLASGGAETQYF

j_gene: TRBJ1-2
abundance: -
v_gene: TRBV4-3
d_gene: TRBD1
len: 16
CDR3nt: TGCGCCAGCAGCCAACAAGGCACAGGGGGCGCGAAGGGCTACACCTTC
CDR3aa: CASSQQGTGGAKGYTF

j_gene: TRBJ1-6
abundance: -
v_gene: TRBV13
d_gene: TRBD1
len: 15
CDR3nt: TGTGCCAGCAGCTTAGCGGACAGGGACGGGTCACCCCTCCACTTT
CDR3aa: CASSLADRDGSPLHF

j_gene: TRBJ2-1
abundance: -
v_gene: TRBV5-6
d_gene: -
len: 12
CDR3nt: TGTGCCAGCAGCTTGGGAACAAATGAGCAGTTCTTC
CDR3aa: CASSLGTNEQFF

j_gene: TRBJ2-3
abundance: -
v_gene: TRBV30
d_gene: -
len: 14
CDR3nt: TGTGCCTGGAGTGTAGGTACTAGCACAGATACGCAGTATTTT
CDR3aa: CAWSVGTSTDTQYF

j_gene: TRBJ2-5
abundance: -
v_gene: TRBV5-1
d_gene: -
len: 11
CDR3nt: TGCGCCAGCACTTTAAGGGGGGACCAGTACTTC
CDR3aa: CASTLRGDQYF

j_gene: TRBJ1-1
abundance: few
v_gene: TRBV29-1
d_gene: TRBD1
len: 12
CDR3nt: TGCAGCGTACCGACAGGGGACACTGAAGCTTTCTTT
CDR3aa: CSVPTGDTEAFF

j_gene: TRBJ2-7
abundance: -
v_gene: TRBV5-6
d_gene: -
len: 16
CDR3nt: TGTGCCAGCAGCTTGTACCACAGGGACACCTTGGACGAGCAGTACTTC
CDR3aa: CASSLYHRDTLDEQYF

j_gene: TRBJ2-3
abundance: -
v_gene: TRBV27
d_gene: TRBD2
len: 16
CDR3nt: TGTGCCAGCTCTCCCCTAGCGGGGACTAGCACAGATACGCAGTATTTT
CDR3aa: CASSPLAGTSTDTQYF

j_gene: TRBJ1-2
abundance: few
v_gene: TRBV4-3
d_gene: -
len: 15
CDR3nt: TGCGCCAGCAGCCAAGATCTGGGGGACAACTATGGCTACACCTTC
CDR3aa: CASSQDLGDNYGYTF

j_gene: TRBJ1-1
abundance: few
v_gene: TRBV14
d_gene: -
len: 14
CDR3nt: TGTGCCAGCAGCCAAGAAGTCAGGGATGAACAAGCTTTCTTT
CDR3aa: CASSQEVRDEQAFF

j_gene: TRBJ2-7
abundance: few
v_gene: TRBV29-1
d_gene: -
len: 11
CDR3nt: TGCAGCGTTGTGGAAGGCTACGAGCAGTACTTC
CDR3aa: CSVVEGYEQYF

j_gene: TRBJ2-5
abundance: -
v_gene: TRBV19
d_gene: TRBD1
len: 16
CDR3nt: TGTGCCAGTAGTATAGATCAAGAGGGGACAGAAGAGACCCAGTACTTC
CDR3aa: CASSIDQEGTEETQYF

j_gene: TRBJ1-1
abundance: -
v_gene: TRBV25-1
d_gene: -
len: 12
CDR3nt: TGTGCCAGCAGTGAAGGGCGCACTGAAGCTTTCTTT
CDR3aa: CASSEGRTEAFF

j_gene: TRBJ2-2
abundance: once
v_gene: TRBV9
d_gene: -
len: 13
CDR3nt: TGTGCCAGCAGGCCAGGGAACACCGGGGAGCTGTTTTTT
CDR3aa: CASRPGNTGELFF

j_gene: TRBJ1-5
abundance: -
v_gene: TRBV5-1
d_gene: -
len: 18
CDR3nt: TGCGCCAGCAGCTTTCGGGGAGTGGTACAGGGCAACAATCAGCCCCAGCATTTT
CDR3aa: CASSFRGVVQGNNQPQHF

j_gene: TRBJ1-2
abundance: once
v_gene: TRBV5-6
d_gene: -
len: 15
CDR3nt: TGTGCCAGCAGCTTGGTAACAGGGAAGAACTATGGCTACACCTTC
CDR3aa: CASSLVTGKNYGYTF

j_gene: TRBJ1-1
abundance: -
v_gene: TRBV7-6
d_gene: -
len: 15
CDR3nt: TGTGCCAGCAGCCGAACGACGGGGGCGAACACTGAAGCTTTCTTT
CDR3aa: CASSRTTGANTEAFF

j_gene: TRBJ1-6
abundance: -
v_gene: TRBV30
d_gene: TRBD1
len: 12
CDR3nt: TGTGCCGGAAAGACAGGGTCATCACCCCTCCACTTT
CDR3aa: CAGKTGSSPLHF

j_gene: TRBJ1-6
abundance: -
v_gene: TRBV7-6
d_gene: TRBD1
len: 22
CDR3nt: TGTGCCAGCAGCTTAGCGGGACAGGTCACGGCAACTCCCAGCTCCTATAATTCACCCCTCCACTTT
CDR3aa: CASSLAGQVTATPSSYNSPLHF

j_gene: TRBJ2-1
abundance: few
v_gene: TRBV29-1
d_gene: TRBD1
len: 15
CDR3nt: TGCAGCGTTACTACTCGGGACAGGGGGTCGAGTGAGCAGTTCTTC
CDR3aa: CSVTTRDRGSSEQFF

j_gene: TRBJ2-2
abundance: -
v_gene: TRBV5-1
d_gene: -
len: 11
CDR3nt: TGCGCCAGCAGCTCCACCGGGGAGCTGTTTTTT
CDR3aa: CASSSTGELFF

j_gene: TRBJ2-2
abundance: -
v_gene: TRBV29-1
d_gene: -
len: 10
CDR3nt: TGCAGCGTTATTACCTCGGAGCTGTTTTTT
CDR3aa: CSVITSELFF

j_gene: TRBJ1-1
abundance: -
v_gene: TRBV13
d_gene: -
len: 14
CDR3nt: TGTGCCAGCAGCAACGGTGGGACGAACACTGAAGCTTTCTTT
CDR3aa: CASSNGGTNTEAFF

j_gene: TRBJ2-1
abundance: -
v_gene: TRBV28
d_gene: -
len: 13
CDR3nt: TGTGCCAGCATCCATAGGAGTAAAGATGAGCAGTTCTTC
CDR3aa: CASIHRSKDEQFF